This is a list of T cell receptor beta chains from one sample in a study of blood T cells in healthy people across ages. Each CDR3 protein gets one entry after TCRdb re-called the 5' RACE reads with MiXCR. This sample carries approximately 770,000 distinct CDR3 sequences, nearly 60% of them seen once, and the ten largest clones take 22%. The sample consisted of blood. The source of these receptors is a man aged 25 to 45 in good health. Both conserved end residues are part of each CDR3. A D gene is named only where the DNA matches it firmly. Some rows have no size entry. The others give once, few or many, or a class for an expanded clone.

CDR3 | DNA | V | D | size | length | J
CSVRDSSTGELFF | TGCAGCGTTCGGGACAGTAGCACCGGGGAGCTGTTTTTT | TRBV29-1 | TRBD1 | NA | 13 | TRBJ2-2
CASSSQGTGVRSYNEQFF | TGTGCCAGCAGCTCCCAGGGCACGGGAGTTCGATCCTACAATGAGCAGTTCTTC | TRBV7-2 | NA | NA | 18 | TRBJ2-1
CSATSSGLTDTQYF | TGCAGTGCTACCTCTAGCGGGCTTACAGATACGCAGTATTTT | TRBV20-1 | TRBD2 | few | 14 | TRBJ2-3
CATSVSSGATYNEQFF | TGTGCCACCAGTGTTTCTAGCGGGGCCACATACAATGAGCAGTTCTTC | TRBV24-1 | TRBD2 | NA | 16 | TRBJ2-1
CAITRGDTDTQYF | TGTGCCATCACGAGGGGGGACACAGATACGCAGTATTTT | TRBV10-3 | NA | few | 13 | TRBJ2-3
CSARDWGEAGYEQYF | TGCAGTGCTAGAGATTGGGGGGAGGCTGGCTACGAGCAGTACTTC | TRBV20-1 | NA | NA | 15 | TRBJ2-7
CASTSGLIGEQYF | TGTGCCAGCACCTCAGGGTTAATCGGCGAGCAGTACTTC | TRBV6-2/TRBV6-3 | NA | NA | 13 | TRBJ2-7
CASSLRGGESSGANVLTF | TGTGCCAGCAGCTTAAGAGGGGGTGAGAGCTCTGGGGCCAACGTCCTGACTTTC | TRBV7-9 | NA | NA | 18 | TRBJ2-6
CSVVFGGRTYEQYF | TGCAGCGTTGTTTTCGGGGGTCGGACCTACGAGCAGTACTTC | TRBV29-1 | NA | NA | 14 | TRBJ2-7
CATSRSPQGPYGYTF | TGTGCCACCAGCAGATCTCCCCAGGGCCCCTATGGCTACACCTTC | TRBV15 | NA | NA | 15 | TRBJ1-2
CASSYRKTQSNEKLFF | TGTGCCAGCAGCTATAGAAAGACGCAATCTAATGAAAAACTGTTTTTT | TRBV7-2 | NA | NA | 16 | TRBJ1-4
CASSFGDRANNEQFF | TGTGCCAGCAGCTTCGGGGACAGGGCCAACAATGAGCAGTTCTTC | TRBV7-8 | TRBD1 | NA | 15 | TRBJ2-1
CSVGFSTGELFF | TGCAGCGTTGGGTTTTCAACCGGGGAGCTGTTTTTT | TRBV29-1 | NA | few | 12 | TRBJ2-2
CAIRSGGNTDTQYF | TGTGCCATCAGATCTGGGGGGAACACAGATACGCAGTATTTT | TRBV10-3 | NA | NA | 14 | TRBJ2-3
CASSLAAVTQYF | TGTGCCAGCAGCTTAGCGGCTGTTACGCAGTATTTT | TRBV7-2 | NA | few | 12 | TRBJ2-3
CASSNTATLRYGYTF | TGTGCCAGCAGTAACACAGCGACCCTCAGATATGGCTACACCTTC | TRBV6-5 | NA | NA | 15 | TRBJ1-2
CSGVGQGLAKNIQYF | TGCAGCGGGGTGGGACAGGGGTTAGCCAAAAACATTCAGTACTTC | TRBV29-1 | TRBD1 | NA | 15 | TRBJ2-4
CASTGSSASISEQYF | TGTGCCAGCACGGGCTCTAGCGCGTCCATTTCCGAGCAGTACTTC | TRBV2 | NA | few | 15 | TRBJ2-7
CASSLDNNIGDEQYF | TGTGCCAGCAGCTTAGATAATAACATAGGCGACGAGCAGTACTTC | TRBV11-2 | NA | NA | 15 | TRBJ2-7
CASSFGLAVRETQYF | TGCGCCAGCAGCTTCGGACTAGCGGTGAGAGAGACCCAGTACTTC | TRBV5-1 | TRBD2 | NA | 15 | TRBJ2-5
CAIRREEWETQYF | TGTGCCATCAGGAGGGAGGAGTGGGAGACCCAGTACTTC | TRBV10-3 | NA | NA | 13 | TRBJ2-5
CASRLGGGLAPYNEQFF | TGTGCCAGCAGACTAGGTGGGGGACTAGCGCCTTACAATGAGCAGTTCTTC | TRBV11-1 | TRBD2 | few | 17 | TRBJ2-1
CASSTGDLAYEQYF | TGTGCCAGCAGCACCGGAGATCTAGCCTACGAGCAGTACTTC | TRBV9 | NA | NA | 14 | TRBJ2-7
CASSRKLGPGAFF | TGCGCCAGCAGCCGCAAGCTGGGACCAGGGGCTTTCTTT | TRBV4-3 | NA | few | 13 | TRBJ1-1
CASGSDRVPDTQYF | TGTGCCAGCGGTTCCGACAGGGTACCAGATACGCAGTATTTT | TRBV28 | TRBD1 | NA | 14 | TRBJ2-3